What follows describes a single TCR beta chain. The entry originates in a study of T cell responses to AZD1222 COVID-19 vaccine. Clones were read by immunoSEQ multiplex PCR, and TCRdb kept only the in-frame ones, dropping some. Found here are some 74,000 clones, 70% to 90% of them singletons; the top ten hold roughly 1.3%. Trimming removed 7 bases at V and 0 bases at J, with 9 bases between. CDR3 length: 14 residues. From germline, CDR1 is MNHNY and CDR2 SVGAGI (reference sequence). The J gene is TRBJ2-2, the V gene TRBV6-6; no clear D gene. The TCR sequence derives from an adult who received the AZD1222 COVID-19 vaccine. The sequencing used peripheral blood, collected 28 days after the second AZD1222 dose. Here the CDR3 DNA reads TGTGCCAGCAAAACCGAGCCGAACACCGGGGAGCTGTTTTTT. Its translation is CASKTEPNTGELFF.